This TCR beta chain is drawn from a study of CD8+ T cells in alopecia areata. About the research overall: Twice daily, treated patients received 5 to 10 mg of oral tofacitinib.

cDNA reverse transcribed from extracted RNA served as the sequencing template. Libraries were prepared by immunoSEQ multiplex PCR; TCRdb keeps only in-frame clonotypes and omits some of them. The repertoire holds 150,000 to 200,000 clones, with around three fifths as singletons. Sorted out of PBMCs were CD4+ T cells and CD8+ T cells. The V segment lost 3 bases and the J segment 2 bases; nucleotides outside the gene matches: 3. The germline CDR1 and CDR2 sequences are SNHLY and FYNNEI. This CDR3 contains 14 residues. Regarding the study as a whole: Normal scalp showed lower clonality than lesional scalp, especially alopecia totalis/universalis.

This clone was detected only once. The antigen is not known. This receptor was identified in a human donor with alopecia areata. The rearrangement links TRBV2 to TRBJ2-7, with TRBD1 identical over 8 bases. Sequencing used CD4+ T cells sorted from blood, obtained at week 0. The CDR3 reads CASSDLGQAYEQYF. The CDR3 nucleotides are TGTGCCAGCAGTGATTTGGGACAGGCCTACGAGCAGTACTTC.